This TCR beta chain was obtained from a study of PD-L1 blockade in urothelial cancer. V lost 1 base and J 4 bases, leaving 11 bases between the germline ends. The V gene's germline CDR1 is SGHTA and CDR2 FQGNSA. The CDR3 covers 14 residues. Described time point: pretreatment peripheral blood. Profiling relied on immunoSEQ multiplex PCR, and the TCRdb table lists in-frame clones only, not all of them. The table shows roughly 54,000 clones, with roughly 85% occurring only once. This sequence joins TRBV7-2 and TRBJ2-7; TRBD2 is a possible D gene (6 bases). The material sequenced was PBMCs, taken around atezolizumab (anti-PD-L1) treatment. The TCR was taken from a woman in her fifties or sixties with urothelial cancer. The CDR3 sequence is CASSLELARYEQYF. For the CDR3, the DNA is TGTGCCAGCAGCTTAGAGCTAGCGCGTTACGAGCAGTACTTC.